Each of the 20 T cell receptor beta chains below was sequenced from the same sample in a study of spatial heterogeneity in lung cancer. Sample time point: sample taken at primary tumor resection. Using its own MiXCR run on the 5' RACE reads, TCRdb lists one record per CDR3 protein. This table holds about 38,000 distinct CDR3 sequences, 6.5% to 9.5% found once. The sample in question was PBMCs, obtained at surgery. The source of these receptors is a male donor with early-stage non-small cell lung cancer.

This clonotype was counted ten times or more. The chain couples TRBV6-5 to TRBJ2-1; 9 nucleotides line up with TRBD2. The CDR3 has 16 residues. V lost 9 bases and J lost 7; bases outside the gene matches: 16. The germline gives CDR1 MNHEY, CDR2 SVGAGI. This chain's CDR3 is CARMNGAGGPQNEQFF. In nucleotides, the CDR3 is TGTGCCAGAATGAACGGGGCGGGAGGGCCGCAGAATGAGCAGTTCTTC.

This clonotype was observed many times. V and J are TRBV28 and TRBJ1-1; D is unresolved. The CDR3 spans 10 residues. CDR1 and CDR2 from the germline V gene are MDHEN and SYDVKM. V lost 3 bases and J lost 14, with 10 bases in between. CDR3 nucleotides: TGTGCCAGCAGTTTTGTGGAAGGCTTCTTT. Its protein is CASSFVEGFF.

The table lists this clonotype with a few counts. This chain connects TRBV7-2 to TRBJ2-3, with 7 bases matching TRBD2. CDR1 and CDR2 (germline): SGHTA, FQGNSA. After removal of 5 bases from V and 4 bases from J, the junction contained 15 bases not matched to a gene. The CDR3 has 17 residues. CDR3 sequence reads: CASSRRAAGVDADTQYF. Written as DNA, the CDR3 is TGTGCCAGCAGCCGGCGGGCGGCGGGGGTTGATGCAGATACGCAGTATTTT. Filled out from reference TRBV7-2 and TRBJ2-3, the complete variable domain reads GAGVSQSPSNKVTEKGKDVELRCDPISGHTALYWYRQSLGQGLEFLIYFQGNSAPDKSGLPSDRFSAERTGGSVSTLTIQRTQQEDSAVYLCASSRRAAGVDADTQYFGPGTRLTVL.

This clonotype was counted many times. This sequence joins TRBV7-3 and TRBJ2-5; no reliable D call. The CDR3 runs to 14 residues. The germline CDR1 and CDR2 sequences are SGHTA and FQGTGA. The V and J ends lost 0 bases and 1 base respectively, with 6 bases between them. The DNA of the CDR3 is TGTGCCAGCAGCTTAACGCCAGGCCAAGAGACCCAGTACTTC. This translates into CASSLTPGQETQYF.

There are many counts of this clonotype. This chain uses TRBV12-3 or TRBV12-4 with TRBJ1-5, with D hard to call. Trimming removed 6 bases from V and 5 bases from J, with 8 bases in between. The CDR3 contains 12 residues. The CDR3 nucleotides are TGTGCCAGCAGATCGTGGGATCAGCCCCAGCATTTT. As protein: CASRSWDQPQHF.

This clonotype was seen a few times. The junction departs from the called germline gene at one end, perhaps through a read error. The chain employs TRBV25-1 and TRBJ2-1; 7 nucleotides align to TRBD2. Germline-derived CDR1 and CDR2 are MGHDK and SYGVNS. The CDR3 length is 15 residues. The CDR3 DNA reads TGTGCCAGTAGTGATCTGCAGGGAGGGTACAATGAGCAGTTCTTC. Translating it yields CASSDLQGGYNEQFF.

CDR3 nucleotides: TGCGCCAGCAGCCCGGGACAGGGGAAATCGTACACCGGGGAGCTGTTTTTT. It yields the protein CASSPGQGKSYTGELFF. The V gene is TRBV5-1, the J gene TRBJ2-2, with TRBD1 matching over 10 bases. The CDR3 length is 17 residues. The V and J ends lost 4 bases and 3 bases, in that order; junction bases with no gene match: 9. The germline V gene has CDR1 SGHRS and CDR2 YFSETQ.

This clonotype was observed a few times. This chain joins TRBV2 and TRBJ1-5; tentatively, D is TRBD1 (6 bases). The CDR3 totals 15 residues. Germline V gene sequence: CDR1 SNHLY, CDR2 FYNNEI. The ends were cut back, 3 bases at V and 4 bases at J, with 13 bases in the middle. In DNA form, the CDR3 reads TGTGCCAGCAGTGATCCCAGGGGACCGAATCAGCCCCAGCATTTT. Its protein is CASSDPRGPNQPQHF.

This clonotype was counted many times. The chain is built from TRBV4-2 and TRBJ1-1; maybe TRBD1 (5 bases). Looked up from germline, CDR1 is LGHNA and CDR2 is YNFKEQ. V lost 0 bases to trimming and J lost 2 bases, with 7 bases between them. The CDR3 covers 14 residues. CDR3 sequence (DNA): TGTGCCAGCAGCCAAGATGACAGAAACACTGAAGCTTTCTTT. Amino acid sequence: CASSQDDRNTEAFF.

The gene calls are TRBV3-1 and TRBJ2-3, with 11 bases matching TRBD1. CDR1 and CDR2 (germline): LGHDT, YNNKEL (reference sequence). This CDR3 contains 14 residues. The V gene end was trimmed by 5 bases and the J gene end by 5 bases; junction bases not matched to a gene: 3. CDR3 in amino acids: CASSSGQGEDTQYF. The CDR3 coding sequence is TGTGCCAGCAGCTCGGGACAGGGGGAAGATACGCAGTATTTT.

This clonotype has a handful of counts. The J gene is TRBJ1-2, the V gene TRBV7-6; 7 bases align to TRBD1. The CDR3 length is 13 residues. Germline assignment: CDR1 SGHVS and CDR2 FNYEAQ. Trimming cost V 3 bases and J 4 bases; bases outside gene matches: 2. The CDR3 reads CASSFSGGYGYTF. CDR3 sequence (DNA): TGTGCCAGCAGCTTCTCAGGGGGCTATGGCTACACCTTC.

The chain recombines TRBV6-6 with TRBJ2-1, with 9 bases fitting TRBD2. Germline CDR1 reads MNHNY; CDR2 reads SVGAGI (reference sequence). This CDR3 comprises 13 residues. The trim removed 7 bases at V and 7 bases at J, leaving 5 bases unmatched. CDR3 DNA sequence: TGTGCCAGCATCCTCAGCGGGAGGAATGAGCAGTTCTTC. Translating gives CASILSGRNEQFF.

This clonotype showed up many times. In nucleotides, the CDR3 is TGTGCCAGCAGCCAAGGGGTCACGACTAGCGGCAATGAGCAGTTCTTC. It codes for CASSQGVTTSGNEQFF. This chain connects TRBV3-1 to TRBJ2-1; 9 bases agree with TRBD2. V trimming: 1 base; J trimming: 6 bases; junction bases outside the gene matches: 7. From germline, CDR1 is LGHDT and CDR2 YNNKEL (reference sequence). The CDR3 has 16 amino acids.

This clonotype is labeled as medium-sized. The chain uses TRBV29-1 and TRBJ2-2; TRBD2 is a possible D gene (5 bases). The ends were cut back, 2 bases at V and 0 bases at J, with 10 bases in the middle. This CDR3 comprises 15 residues. The V gene's germline CDR1 is SQVTM and CDR2 ANQGSEA. The CDR3: CSVEFGLTNTGELFF. The CDR3 DNA sequence: TGCAGCGTTGAATTCGGACTTACGAACACCGGGGAGCTGTTTTTT.

The chain combines TRBV10-3 with TRBJ2-3; D gene ambiguous. Germline CDR1 ENHRY, CDR2 SYGVKD. The CDR3 contains 13 residues. Trimming pared 2 bases from V and 1 base from J, leaving 4 bases between. CDR3 DNA sequence: TGTGCCATCAGTGAGGGTCGCACAGATACGCAGTATTTT. Its protein is CAISEGRTDTQYF.

This clonotype occurred many times. The V gene is TRBV6-6, the J gene TRBJ2-7; TRBD2 matches 7 bases. The CDR3 is 14 residues long. Germline V CDR1 and CDR2: MNHNY, SVGAGI (reference sequence). V shed 6 bases and J 2 bases; nucleotides not matched to a gene: 7. The CDR3, as DNA: TGTGCCAGCAGCCTCAGCGGGACCCCCTACGAGCAGTACGTC. Amino acid sequence: CASSLSGTPYEQYV.

The sample holds a few counts of this clonotype. The CDR3: CASSLSTRSYEQYF. CDR3 nucleotide sequence: TGTGCCAGCAGCTTATCCACCCGCTCCTACGAGCAGTACTTC. The chain employs TRBV7-8 and TRBJ2-7; D gene ambiguous. CDR3 length: 14 amino acids. CDR1 SGHVS and CDR2 FQNEAQ come from the germline V gene. Trimming removed 2 bases at V and 0 bases at J, with 8 bases between.

This clonotype showed up just a few times. The genes are TRBV6-5 and TRBJ2-2; possibly TRBD1 for D (5 bases). V was trimmed by 2 bases and J by 4 bases, leaving 14 bases between them. This CDR3 is built from 16 residues. Germline CDR1 is MNHEY and CDR2 is SVGAGI. CDR3 nucleotide sequence: TGTGCCAGCAGTTACCTACTCAGGGTGGGCACCGGGGAGCTGTTTTTT. Its protein is CASSYLLRVGTGELFF.

This clonotype has at least ten counts. The chain is built from TRBV30 and TRBJ2-1; TRBD2 is a possible D gene (5 bases). The CDR3 runs 13 residues. Germline-derived CDR1 and CDR2 are GTSNPN and SVGIG (reference sequence). V lost 7 bases and J lost 0, with 10 bases in between. This chain's CDR3 is CASAGDSYNEQFF. As DNA, the CDR3 is TGTGCCTCCGCCGGGGACTCCTACAATGAGCAGTTCTTC.

V gene TRBV3-1 combines with J gene TRBJ1-4; D remains ambiguous. V lost 5 bases and J 4 bases, leaving 5 bases between the germline ends. Germline V gives CDR1 LGHDT, CDR2 YNNKEL (reference sequence). This CDR3 spans 12 amino acids. This CDR3 is CASSMGNEKLFF. CDR3 nucleotide sequence: TGTGCCAGCAGCATGGGTAATGAAAAACTGTTTTTT.